The source of this T cell receptor beta chain is a study of shared clonotypes between healthy human individuals. Study observations and caveats: Rarefaction gave evidence that sorted-subset sequencing remained incomplete despite large depth.

The CDR3 is 16 amino acids. Germline values: CDR1 SEHNR, CDR2 FQNEAQ (reference sequence). V was clipped by 0 bases and J by 1 base; unmatched bases: 0. Naive CD8 isolation took CD45RO-negative cells positively selected for CCR7 and excluded terminally differentiated effector memory CD45RA+ cells. All participating donors were Caucasian adults from Nashville, Tennessee. Note on this clone: Its matching antigen is unknown. The sample holds other DNA sequences that translate to the same CDR3.

Each PCR replicate from the sorted subsets contained around 0.2 ug DNA, which is about 31,000 T cell genomes. This table comes from immunoSEQ multiplex PCR, and its TCRdb copy is limited to in-frame clones, with some not included. The table lists about 2.1 million clones, 93% of them singletons. The TCR comes from a man younger than 30 in good health. Some clones in this sample may be carry-over from other donors' samples. Sample: naive CD8+ T cells from PBMCs. The chain is built from TRBV7-9 and TRBJ2-5, with 12 bases lining up with TRBD2. The CDR3 DNA follows: TGTGCCAGCAGCTTAGCACTAGCGGGAGGCCAAGAGACCCAGTACTTC. Protein: CASSLALAGGQETQYF. The full variable domain, its missing parts supplied by reference TRBV7-9 and TRBJ2-5, is DTGVSQNPRHKITKRGQNVTFRCDPISEHNRLYWYRQTLGQGPEFLTYFQNEAQLEKSRLLSDRFSAERPKGSFSTLEIQRTEQGDSAMYLCASSLALAGGQETQYFGPGTRLLVL.